Listed below are T cell receptor beta chains from one sample, sequenced in a study of CD4 T cells in relation to SARS-CoV-2 and coronaviruses. Profiling relied on immunoSEQ multiplex PCR, and the TCRdb table lists in-frame clones only, not all of them. The repertoire has about 65,000 clones, around 86% of them found once; the top ten carry around 1.7%. Sequencing input: memory CD4+ T cells from PBMCs. The receptors derive from a human donor in good health. Each CDR3 is given with its conserved first and last residue. Each record gives: D gene, V gene, J gene, clone size, CDR3 protein, CDR3 DNA. The D gene is left open where the match is weak. Only part of the rows carry a size: once, few, many, or a class if the clone is expanded.

d_call: -; v_call: TRBV7-2; j_call: TRBJ1-6; clone_size: -; cdr3_aa: CASSLNREVGSPLHF; cdr3_nt: TGTGCCAGCAGCTTGAACAGGGAAGTCGGTTCACCCCTCCACTTT
d_call: -; v_call: TRBV5-4; j_call: TRBJ1-2; clone_size: -; cdr3_aa: CASTDGTPSGYTF; cdr3_nt: TGTGCCAGCACGGACGGGACACCAAGTGGCTACACCTTC
d_call: -; v_call: TRBV11-1; j_call: TRBJ1-2; clone_size: -; cdr3_aa: CASSESSYGYTF; cdr3_nt: TGTGCCAGCAGCGAGTCCTCCTATGGCTACACCTTC
d_call: -; v_call: TRBV6-5; j_call: TRBJ1-6; clone_size: -; cdr3_aa: CASIYLRGDGSPLHF; cdr3_nt: TGTGCCAGCATATATCTCAGGGGAGATGGTTCACCCCTCCACTTT
d_call: TRBD1; v_call: TRBV27; j_call: TRBJ2-1; clone_size: -; cdr3_aa: CASSPQTGDEQFF; cdr3_nt: TGTGCCAGCAGTCCGCAGACAGGGGATGAGCAGTTCTTC
d_call: TRBD1; v_call: TRBV6-5; j_call: TRBJ1-1; clone_size: -; cdr3_aa: CASSYLTGGTEAFF; cdr3_nt: TGTGCCAGCAGTTATCTGACAGGGGGCACTGAAGCTTTCTTT
d_call: -; v_call: TRBV9; j_call: TRBJ2-3; clone_size: once; cdr3_aa: CASTLGGTAVTDTQYF; cdr3_nt: TGTGCCAGCACCCTTGGGGGGACAGCGGTCACAGATACGCAGTATTTT
d_call: -; v_call: TRBV6-1; j_call: TRBJ1-2; clone_size: -; cdr3_aa: CASSDRVYGYTF; cdr3_nt: TGTGCCAGCAGTGACAGGGTCTATGGCTACACCTTC
d_call: TRBD1; v_call: TRBV18; j_call: TRBJ1-6; clone_size: -; cdr3_aa: CASSSDRGSLSPLHF; cdr3_nt: TGTGCCAGCTCATCGGACAGGGGAAGTTTGTCACCCCTCCACTTT
d_call: -; v_call: TRBV11-1; j_call: TRBJ2-1; clone_size: -; cdr3_aa: CASSPAPSYNEQFF; cdr3_nt: TGTGCCAGCTCTCCCGCGCCGTCCTACAATGAGCAGTTCTTC
d_call: -; v_call: TRBV7-8; j_call: TRBJ1-2; clone_size: -; cdr3_aa: CASSSDTANYGYTF; cdr3_nt: TGTGCCAGCAGCTCAGACACTGCGAACTATGGCTACACCTTC
d_call: -; v_call: TRBV5-1; j_call: TRBJ2-3; clone_size: -; cdr3_aa: CASSLALDTQYF; cdr3_nt: TGCGCCAGCAGCTTGGCCCTAGATACGCAGTATTTT
d_call: -; v_call: TRBV5-1; j_call: TRBJ2-5; clone_size: -; cdr3_aa: CASSLPQGTQETQYF; cdr3_nt: TGCGCCAGCAGCTTACCCCAGGGCACACAAGAGACCCAGTACTTC
d_call: -; v_call: TRBV5-6; j_call: TRBJ2-1; clone_size: once; cdr3_aa: CASNYEMTRGYNEQFF; cdr3_nt: TGTGCCAGCAACTATGAAATGACTAGGGGATACAATGAGCAGTTCTTC
d_call: -; v_call: TRBV6-6; j_call: TRBJ1-1; clone_size: -; cdr3_aa: CASSYSRGDLAFF; cdr3_nt: TGTGCCAGCAGTTACTCGAGGGGGGACCTGGCTTTCTTT
d_call: TRBD1; v_call: TRBV30; j_call: TRBJ1-1; clone_size: once; cdr3_aa: CAWSGPGGQPRTEAFF; cdr3_nt: TGTGCCTGGAGCGGGCCGGGGGGACAGCCTCGCACTGAAGCTTTCTTT
d_call: TRBD1; v_call: TRBV5-1; j_call: TRBJ2-6; clone_size: -; cdr3_aa: CASSGDSAPPGANVLTF; cdr3_nt: TGCGCCAGCAGCGGGGACAGTGCCCCCCCTGGGGCCAACGTCCTGACTTTC
d_call: -; v_call: TRBV3-1/TRBV3-2; j_call: TRBJ2-3; clone_size: -; cdr3_aa: CASSQDEGHITATQYF; cdr3_nt: TGTGCCAGCAGCCAAGATGAGGGCCATATAACAGCTACGCAGTATTTT
d_call: -; v_call: TRBV18; j_call: TRBJ2-1; clone_size: -; cdr3_aa: CASSPPRVATLYNEQFF; cdr3_nt: TGTGCCAGCTCACCACCGCGTGTGGCGACACTTTACAATGAGCAGTTCTTC
d_call: -; v_call: TRBV30; j_call: TRBJ1-3; clone_size: -; cdr3_aa: CAWSAGAPGNTIYF; cdr3_nt: TGTGCCTGGAGTGCAGGGGCCCCTGGAAACACCATATATTTT
d_call: TRBD2; v_call: TRBV7-2; j_call: TRBJ2-7; clone_size: few; cdr3_aa: CASSLVGSGRAPYEQYF; cdr3_nt: TGTGCCAGCAGCTTAGTGGGTAGCGGGAGGGCCCCCTACGAGCAGTACTTC
d_call: -; v_call: TRBV6-5; j_call: TRBJ1-1; clone_size: few; cdr3_aa: CASSYGHGVTEAFF; cdr3_nt: TGTGCCAGCAGTTATGGGCACGGTGTCACTGAAGCTTTCTTT
d_call: TRBD1; v_call: TRBV28; j_call: TRBJ1-2; clone_size: -; cdr3_aa: CASSLWDRGQGGYTF; cdr3_nt: TGTGCCAGCAGTTTATGGGACAGGGGGCAGGGTGGCTACACCTTC
d_call: TRBD1; v_call: TRBV9; j_call: TRBJ1-6; clone_size: -; cdr3_aa: CASSVGQGARDNSPLHF; cdr3_nt: TGTGCCAGCAGCGTAGGACAGGGGGCGAGGGATAATTCACCCCTCCACTTT
d_call: -; v_call: TRBV20-1; j_call: TRBJ1-5; clone_size: -; cdr3_aa: CSASDDQPQHF; cdr3_nt: TGCAGTGCTTCAGATGATCAGCCCCAGCATTTT
d_call: TRBD1; v_call: TRBV27; j_call: TRBJ2-7; clone_size: once; cdr3_aa: CASSLGWTGVSEQYF; cdr3_nt: TGTGCCAGCAGTTTGGGCTGGACAGGGGTTAGCGAGCAGTACTTC
d_call: -; v_call: TRBV19; j_call: TRBJ2-4; clone_size: -; cdr3_aa: CASNQIGAQDKNIQYF; cdr3_nt: TGTGCCAGTAACCAGATAGGGGCGCAGGACAAAAACATTCAGTACTTC
d_call: -; v_call: TRBV2; j_call: TRBJ1-2; clone_size: -; cdr3_aa: CASSDLPAGTGGYTF; cdr3_nt: TGTGCCAGCAGTGATCTCCCGGCAGGAACAGGTGGCTACACCTTC
d_call: -; v_call: TRBV14; j_call: TRBJ2-5; clone_size: -; cdr3_aa: CASSPRGGETQYF; cdr3_nt: TGTGCCAGCAGCCCCAGGGGTGGGGAGACCCAGTACTTC
d_call: TRBD2; v_call: TRBV7-3; j_call: TRBJ2-1; clone_size: -; cdr3_aa: CASSPLAGLYNEQFF; cdr3_nt: TGTGCCAGCAGCCCGCTAGCGGGACTGTACAATGAGCAGTTCTTC
d_call: -; v_call: TRBV20-1; j_call: TRBJ1-1; clone_size: -; cdr3_aa: CSASASRGGWFQAFF; cdr3_nt: TGCAGTGCTAGTGCCTCCCGGGGGGGTTGGTTCCAAGCTTTCTTT
d_call: -; v_call: TRBV2; j_call: TRBJ2-3; clone_size: -; cdr3_aa: CASEPFSTPSTDTQYF; cdr3_nt: TGTGCCAGCGAACCTTTTAGCACACCCTCGACAGATACGCAGTATTTT
d_call: -; v_call: TRBV6-2/TRBV6-3; j_call: TRBJ2-6; clone_size: once; cdr3_aa: CASSYVLFGESGANVLTF; cdr3_nt: TGTGCCAGCAGTTACGTCTTATTTGGGGAATCTGGGGCCAACGTCCTGACTTTC
d_call: -; v_call: TRBV3-1/TRBV3-2; j_call: TRBJ1-1; clone_size: -; cdr3_aa: CASSQDPNTEAFF; cdr3_nt: TGTGCCAGCAGTCAAGATCCCAACACTGAAGCTTTCTTT
d_call: TRBD1; v_call: TRBV27; j_call: TRBJ1-6; clone_size: -; cdr3_aa: CASSLSLSPGQADNSPLHF; cdr3_nt: TGTGCCAGCAGTTTATCCCTATCACCTGGACAGGCCGATAATTCACCCCTCCACTTT
d_call: -; v_call: TRBV28; j_call: TRBJ1-6; clone_size: few; cdr3_aa: CASRRAGYDSPLHF; cdr3_nt: TGTGCCAGCAGGAGGGCAGGTTATGATTCACCCCTCCACTTT
d_call: -; v_call: TRBV11-1; j_call: TRBJ2-7; clone_size: -; cdr3_aa: CASGGARHEQYF; cdr3_nt: TGTGCCAGCGGTGGGGCTCGCCACGAGCAGTACTTC
d_call: -; v_call: TRBV19; j_call: TRBJ1-2; clone_size: -; cdr3_aa: CASRIGVQGGYTF; cdr3_nt: TGTGCCAGTAGAATCGGGGTGCAAGGCGGCTACACCTTC
d_call: TRBD1; v_call: TRBV18; j_call: TRBJ2-2; clone_size: -; cdr3_aa: CASSRQGNTGELFF; cdr3_nt: TGTGCCAGCTCCCGACAGGGCAACACCGGGGAGCTGTTTTTT
d_call: -; v_call: TRBV7-2; j_call: TRBJ2-5; clone_size: -; cdr3_aa: CASSRDTQETQYF; cdr3_nt: TGTGCCAGCAGCCGGGACACACAAGAGACCCAGTACTTC
d_call: TRBD2; v_call: TRBV10-3; j_call: TRBJ2-1; clone_size: -; cdr3_aa: CAIRTSGGAGEQFF; cdr3_nt: TGTGCCATCAGGACTAGCGGGGGGGCAGGTGAGCAGTTCTTC
d_call: -; v_call: TRBV5-4; j_call: TRBJ1-1; clone_size: -; cdr3_aa: CASSSNTEAFF; cdr3_nt: TGTGCCAGCAGCTCAAACACTGAAGCTTTCTTT
d_call: TRBD2; v_call: TRBV18; j_call: TRBJ2-3; clone_size: once; cdr3_aa: CASSPTVRTSETDTQYF; cdr3_nt: TGTGCCAGCTCACCGACGGTAAGGACTAGCGAGACAGATACGCAGTATTTT
d_call: -; v_call: TRBV2; j_call: TRBJ2-5; clone_size: -; cdr3_aa: CASRWTLQETQYF; cdr3_nt: TGTGCCAGCAGATGGACACTACAAGAGACCCAGTACTTC
d_call: -; v_call: TRBV28; j_call: TRBJ2-7; clone_size: -; cdr3_aa: CASRTTYEQYF; cdr3_nt: TGTGCCAGCAGGACGACTTACGAGCAGTACTTC
d_call: -; v_call: TRBV28; j_call: TRBJ1-5; clone_size: -; cdr3_aa: CASSFPPGRGNQPQHF; cdr3_nt: TGTGCCAGCAGTTTTCCCCCGGGTCGTGGGAATCAGCCCCAGCATTTT
d_call: -; v_call: TRBV5-1; j_call: TRBJ1-5; clone_size: few; cdr3_aa: CASSKDGYSNQPQHF; cdr3_nt: TGCGCCAGCAGCAAAGACGGTTATAGCAATCAGCCCCAGCATTTT
d_call: -; v_call: TRBV18; j_call: TRBJ2-7; clone_size: -; cdr3_aa: CASSPRYEQYF; cdr3_nt: TGTGCCAGCTCACCACGGTACGAGCAGTACTTC
d_call: -; v_call: TRBV10-3; j_call: TRBJ1-2; clone_size: -; cdr3_aa: CAISERSYGYTF; cdr3_nt: TGTGCCATCAGTGAAAGGTCCTATGGCTACACCTTC
d_call: TRBD1; v_call: TRBV3-1/TRBV3-2; j_call: TRBJ2-5; clone_size: once; cdr3_aa: CASSLAGQDAETQYF; cdr3_nt: TGTGCCAGCAGCCTGGCCGGACAGGACGCAGAGACCCAGTACTTC
d_call: -; v_call: TRBV15; j_call: TRBJ2-2; clone_size: -; cdr3_aa: CATSRTLGVGELFF; cdr3_nt: TGTGCCACCAGCAGAACGTTAGGGGTCGGGGAGCTGTTTTTT
d_call: TRBD2; v_call: TRBV7-2; j_call: TRBJ2-7; clone_size: -; cdr3_aa: CASSLKRGGRYEQYF; cdr3_nt: TGTGCCAGCAGCTTAAAGCGGGGGGGCAGGTACGAGCAGTACTTC